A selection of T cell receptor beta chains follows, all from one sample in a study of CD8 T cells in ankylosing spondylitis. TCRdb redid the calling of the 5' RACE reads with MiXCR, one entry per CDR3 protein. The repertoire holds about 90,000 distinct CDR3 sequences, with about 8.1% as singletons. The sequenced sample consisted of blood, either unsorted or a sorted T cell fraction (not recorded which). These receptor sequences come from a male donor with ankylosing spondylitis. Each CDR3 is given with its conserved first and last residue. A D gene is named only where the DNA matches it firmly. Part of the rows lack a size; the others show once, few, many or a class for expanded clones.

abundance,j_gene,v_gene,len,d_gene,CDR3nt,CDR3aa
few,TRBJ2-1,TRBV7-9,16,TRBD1,TGTGCCAGCAGTCCCACAGGGGGCGGCTCCTACAATGAGCAGTTCTTC,CASSPTGGGSYNEQFF
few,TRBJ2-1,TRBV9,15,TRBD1,TGTGCCAGCAGCGTAGAGGAGACAGGGCTCAATGAGCAGTTCTTC,CASSVEETGLNEQFF
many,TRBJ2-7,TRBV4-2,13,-,TGTGCCAGCAGCCAATACCGGGGCTACGAGCAGTACTTC,CASSQYRGYEQYF
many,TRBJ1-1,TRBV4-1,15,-,TGCGCCAGCAGCATCCCAGGGGTCCGTGGCACTGAAGCTTTCTTT,CASSIPGVRGTEAFF
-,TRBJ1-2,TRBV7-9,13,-,TGTGCCAGCAGCTTAGTAGGACGGTATGGCTACACCTTC,CASSLVGRYGYTF
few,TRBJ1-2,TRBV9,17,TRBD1,TGTGCCAGCAGCCCCGACAGGGTCCCATCCCCTTCGGATGGCTACACCTTC,CASSPDRVPSPSDGYTF
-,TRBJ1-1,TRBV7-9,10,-,TGTGCCAGCAGAAACACTGAAGCTTTCTTT,CASRNTEAFF
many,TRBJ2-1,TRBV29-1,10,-,TGCAGCGTTGCCCCCAATGAGCAGTTCTTC,CSVAPNEQFF
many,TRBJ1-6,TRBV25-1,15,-,TGTGCCAGCAGTGAATATGGGGCAGGAAATTCACCCCTCCACTTT,CASSEYGAGNSPLHF
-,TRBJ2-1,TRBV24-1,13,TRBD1,TGTGCCACCAGGGGACAGGGTGATAATGAGCAGTTCTTC,CATRGQGDNEQFF
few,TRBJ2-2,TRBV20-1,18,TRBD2,TGCAGTGCTAGAAATCATAGGCTAGCGGGATTGAACACCGGGGAGCTGTTTTTT,CSARNHRLAGLNTGELFF
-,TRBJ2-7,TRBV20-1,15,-,TGCAGTGCTAAAAACAGGGAAAGTGTCTCTCGCGAGCAGTACTTC,CSAKNRESVSREQYF
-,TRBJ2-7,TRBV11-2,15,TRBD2,TGTGCCAGCAGCCTCCTAGCGGGACCCATGGGCGAGCAGTACTTC,CASSLLAGPMGEQYF
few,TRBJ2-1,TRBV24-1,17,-,TGTGCCACCAGTGAACGGGCGGGACGACGCTCCTACAATGAGCAGTTCTTC,CATSERAGRRSYNEQFF
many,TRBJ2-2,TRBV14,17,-,TGTGCCAGCAGCCAAGATTGGACCTGGGAAGGGGCCGGGGAGCTGTTTTTT,CASSQDWTWEGAGELFF
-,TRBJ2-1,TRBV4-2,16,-,TGTGCCAGCAGCCCCCTCGAGGGTGGGAGGTATTATGAGCAGTTCTTC,CASSPLEGGRYYEQFF
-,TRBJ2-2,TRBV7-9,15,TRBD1,TGTGCCAGCCAACGGGGACAGGGAGTCACCGGGGAGCTGTTTTTT,CASQRGQGVTGELFF
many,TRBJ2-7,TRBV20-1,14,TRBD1,TGCAGTGCCCCCGGGGACAGTGGGGACTACGAGCAGTACTTC,CSAPGDSGDYEQYF
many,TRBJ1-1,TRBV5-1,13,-,TGCGCCAGCAGCTCCACAGCGAACACTGAAGCTTTCTTT,CASSSTANTEAFF
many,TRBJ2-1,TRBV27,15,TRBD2,TGTGCCAGCAGTTCACTAGCGGACTCCTACAATGAGCAGTTCTTC,CASSSLADSYNEQFF
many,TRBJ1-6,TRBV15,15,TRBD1,TGTGCCACCAGCAGAGTGGGACAGTATAATTCACCCCTCCACTTT,CATSRVGQYNSPLHF
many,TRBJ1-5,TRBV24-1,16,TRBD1,TGTGCCACCAGTGACAGGGACAGGGGGAGCAATCAGCCCCAGCATTTT,CATSDRDRGSNQPQHF
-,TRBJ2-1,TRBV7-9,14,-,TGTGCCAGCAGCTCCGGAGTAGCGAGGGGTGAGCAGTTCTTC,CASSSGVARGEQFF
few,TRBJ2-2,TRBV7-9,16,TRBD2,TGTGCCAGCAGCCGACTAGCGGGAGATCGCACCGGGGAGCTGTTTTTT,CASSRLAGDRTGELFF
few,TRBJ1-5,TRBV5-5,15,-,TGTGCCAGCAGCCCCGGTAGGGCGGACAATCAGCCCCAGCATTTT,CASSPGRADNQPQHF
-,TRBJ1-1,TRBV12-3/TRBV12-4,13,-,TGTGCCAGCAGTCCGGGTCTCCTCACTGAAGCTTTCTTT,CASSPGLLTEAFF
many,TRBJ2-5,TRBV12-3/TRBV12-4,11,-,TGTGCCAGCAGTTTGAACACGACCCAGTACTTC,CASSLNTTQYF
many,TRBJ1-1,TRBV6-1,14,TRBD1,TGTGCCAGCAGGCTTGAGGGGGCAGGGACTGAAGCTTTCTTT,CASRLEGAGTEAFF
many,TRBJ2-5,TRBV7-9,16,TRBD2,TGTGCCAGCAGCGAACGACTAGCGGGGGGACAAGAGACCCAGTACTTC,CASSERLAGGQETQYF
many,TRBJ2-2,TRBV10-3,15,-,TGTGCCATCAGGGCCACCCGAACGAACACCGGGGAGCTGTTTTTT,CAIRATRTNTGELFF
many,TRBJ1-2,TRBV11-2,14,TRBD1,TGTGCCAGCAGCTTAGGCGGGACAGGGCCTGGCTACACCTTC,CASSLGGTGPGYTF
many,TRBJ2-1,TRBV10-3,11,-,TGTGCCATCAGTGGGGAGAATGAGCAGTTCTTC,CAISGENEQFF
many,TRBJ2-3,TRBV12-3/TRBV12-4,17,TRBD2,TGTGCCAGCAGCTTCGAGGCTCTAGCGGGAATCACAGATACGCAGTATTTT,CASSFEALAGITDTQYF
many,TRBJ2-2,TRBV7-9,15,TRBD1,TGTGCCAGCAGCAGGGGACAGGGTAACACCGGGGAGCTGTTTTTT,CASSRGQGNTGELFF
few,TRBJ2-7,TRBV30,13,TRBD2,TGTGCCTGGGGGACTAGCGGATTCTACGAGCAGTACTTC,CAWGTSGFYEQYF
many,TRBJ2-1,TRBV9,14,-,TGTGCCAGCAGGCCGGGGGCGGGATACAATGAGCAGTTCTTC,CASRPGAGYNEQFF
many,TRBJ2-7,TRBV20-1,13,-,TGCAGTGCTACGACAGGAATTACCTACGAGCAGTACTTC,CSATTGITYEQYF
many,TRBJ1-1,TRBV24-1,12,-,TGTGCCACCAGTGATTGGGACTCTGAAGCTTTCTTT,CATSDWDSEAFF
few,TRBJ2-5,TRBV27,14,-,TGTGCCAGCAGCGTTCAGGGAGTTTCAGAGACCCAGTACTTC,CASSVQGVSETQYF
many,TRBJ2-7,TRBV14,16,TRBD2,TGTGCCAGCAGCCAAGCCCCGACTAGCTCCCCTAGAGAGCAGTACTTC,CASSQAPTSSPREQYF
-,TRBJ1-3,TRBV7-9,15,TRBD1,TGTGCCAGCAGCTCCGGACAGGGGGTTGGAAACACCATATATTTT,CASSSGQGVGNTIYF
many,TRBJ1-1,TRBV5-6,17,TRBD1,TGTGCCAGCAGCTTGATTTGGGACAGGGGGTCAAATACTGAAGCTTTCTTT,CASSLIWDRGSNTEAFF
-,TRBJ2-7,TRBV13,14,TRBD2,TGTGCCAGCAGCCCTCGGGAGGACGCCTACGAGCAGTACTTC,CASSPREDAYEQYF
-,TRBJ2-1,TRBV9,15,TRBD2,TGTGCCAGCAGCGCCGGAGGTAGCGGGAGGTATGAGCAGTTCTTC,CASSAGGSGRYEQFF